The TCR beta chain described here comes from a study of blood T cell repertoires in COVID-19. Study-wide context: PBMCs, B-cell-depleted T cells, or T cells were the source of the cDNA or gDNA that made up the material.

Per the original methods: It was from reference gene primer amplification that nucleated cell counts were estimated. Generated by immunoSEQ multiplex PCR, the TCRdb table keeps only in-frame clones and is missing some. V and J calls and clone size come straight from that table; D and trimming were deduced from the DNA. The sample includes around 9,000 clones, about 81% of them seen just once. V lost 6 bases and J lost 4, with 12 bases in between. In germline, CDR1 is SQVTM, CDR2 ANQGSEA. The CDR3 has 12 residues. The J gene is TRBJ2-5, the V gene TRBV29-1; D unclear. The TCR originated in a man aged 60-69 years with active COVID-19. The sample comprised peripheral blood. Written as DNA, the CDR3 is TGCAGCGTCGAGGAGCAGCCAGAGACCCAGTACTTC. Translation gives CSVEEQPETQYF.